This entry describes one T cell receptor (beta chain). This clonotype has a count of ten or more. Its antigen remains undetermined. No base quality values were provided; no much bigger clone lies one nucleotide off. This entry belongs to a study of CD8 T cells in ankylosing spondylitis (dated by TCRdb to between 2016 and 2019). Broadly, across the study: To find TCR variants linked to disease, the study profiled T cell receptor beta repertoires in ankylosing spondylitis patients and healthy donors. The full study cohort comprised 25 ankylosing spondylitis patients and 110 or so healthy donors. Peripheral blood samples were taken, and synovial fluid was additionally collected from ankylosing spondylitis patients. General study outcomes and caveats: Blood from ankylosing spondylitis patients appeared to be characterized by a TCR beta motif made up of several highly homologous amino acid variants. Some motif variants had previously been reported in the synovial fluid and blood of reactive arthritis patients, which suggests shared mechanisms of disease initiation. The disease-linked clones were reported to be significantly enriched in matched synovial fluid samples from ankylosing spondylitis patients. The disease-linked clones showed a CD8+ phenotype and occurred at relatively low frequencies in peripheral blood.

The reads were generated on an Illumina HiSeq 2500. Quantitative 5'-RACE with molecular barcodes was used to prepare TCR beta libraries. As for the original processing: To identify disease-linked TCR variants, a new computational method was used, one built on a probabilistic model of VDJ rearrangement. Starting from the raw public reads, TCRdb applied fastp trimming at Q25, assembled clones with MiXCR and retained in-frame beta chains. Entries are consolidated by CDR3 protein sequence, retaining the most common genes and DNA. What appears here as the V and J calls and clone size reflects TCRdb's work, not the paper's. Across this sample there are over 200,000 distinct CDR3 sequences, with 10% seen only once. In total, the top ten clones hold around a fifth of the sample. Measured from the cysteine to the phenylalanine, the CDR3 is 14 residues long. Only the CDR3 DNA is retained, 42 bases long and in frame from the first base. Sequences KGHDR (CDR1) and SFDVKD (CDR2) are obtained from the germline V gene. The V end gives up 9 bases and the J end 1 base, leaving 5 bases in the junction not matched to a gene.

This chain joins TRBV24-1 to TRBJ2-7; 10 middle bases align to TRBD1. The source material was blood, either unsorted or a sorted T cell fraction (not recorded which). This sequence originates from a male donor with ankylosing spondylitis or in good health (not recorded which). The sequenced DNA: TGTGCCACCTGTCCGGGACAGGGGTCCTACGAGCAGTACTTC. It encodes CATCPGQGSYEQYF.